A selection of T cell receptor beta chains follows, all from one sample in a study of regulatory T cells in long-lasting Graves disease. One entry per CDR3 protein, called by TCRdb with MiXCR from the multiplex PCR reads. The sample consists of around 250,000 distinct CDR3 sequences, 20% of them appearing once. The sequencing used peripheral blood mononuclear cells (PBMCs), collected at new diagnosis, from a patient treated with antithyroid drugs. These receptor sequences come from a female donor with Graves disease. Both conserved end residues are part of each CDR3. A D gene is named only where the DNA matches it firmly. Clone sizes are given selectively: once, few, many, or a class where the clone is expanded.

d_gene: -; v_gene: TRBV5-1; j_gene: TRBJ2-3; abundance: many; CDR3aa: CASSPGPGSTDTQYF; CDR3nt: TGCGCCAGCAGCCCTGGTCCCGGGAGCACAGATACGCAGTATTTT
d_gene: TRBD1; v_gene: TRBV2; j_gene: TRBJ1-2; abundance: many; CDR3aa: CASRPGQGDYGYTF; CDR3nt: TGTGCCAGCAGGCCGGGACAGGGGGACTATGGCTACACCTTC
d_gene: -; v_gene: TRBV10-2; j_gene: TRBJ2-2; abundance: -; CDR3aa: CASSATYTGELFF; CDR3nt: TGCGCCAGCAGTGCGACTTACACCGGGGAGCTGTTTTTT
d_gene: -; v_gene: TRBV29-1; j_gene: TRBJ1-2; abundance: many; CDR3aa: CSVEDLGDGYTF; CDR3nt: TGCAGCGTTGAAGATCTGGGAGATGGCTACACCTTC
d_gene: -; v_gene: TRBV20-1; j_gene: TRBJ2-2; abundance: many; CDR3aa: CSASGPPNTGELFF; CDR3nt: TGCAGTGCTAGTGGTCCACCAAACACCGGGGAGCTGTTTTTT
d_gene: -; v_gene: TRBV7-9; j_gene: TRBJ2-6; abundance: many; CDR3aa: CASSLAPGHLRSGANVLTF; CDR3nt: TGTGCCAGCAGCTTAGCCCCGGGACATCTCCGCTCTGGGGCCAACGTCCTGACTTTC
d_gene: -; v_gene: TRBV5-1; j_gene: TRBJ2-3; abundance: -; CDR3aa: CASSWEGVYSTDTQYF; CDR3nt: TGCGCCAGCAGCTGGGAGGGGGTCTATAGCACAGATACGCAGTATTTT
d_gene: -; v_gene: TRBV27; j_gene: TRBJ2-2; abundance: many; CDR3aa: CASSFGGWLAAGELFF; CDR3nt: TGTGCCAGCAGTTTTGGAGGATGGCTAGCCGCCGGGGAGCTGTTTTTT
d_gene: -; v_gene: TRBV20-1; j_gene: TRBJ2-2; abundance: many; CDR3aa: CSARSLEVTLNNTGELFF; CDR3nt: TGCAGTGCTAGATCCCTAGAAGTGACACTCAACAACACCGGGGAGCTGTTTTTT
d_gene: -; v_gene: TRBV7-2; j_gene: TRBJ1-1; abundance: many; CDR3aa: CASSRLMNTEAFF; CDR3nt: TGTGCCAGCAGCCGGTTGATGAACACTGAAGCTTTCTTT
d_gene: -; v_gene: TRBV11-2; j_gene: TRBJ2-2; abundance: few; CDR3aa: CASSYDAVAGELFF; CDR3nt: TGTGCCAGCAGTTACGACGCGGTCGCCGGGGAGCTGTTTTTT
d_gene: TRBD1; v_gene: TRBV25-1; j_gene: TRBJ2-7; abundance: many; CDR3aa: CASSATGTGDYEQYF; CDR3nt: TGTGCCAGCAGTGCCACCGGGACAGGGGACTACGAGCAGTACTTC
d_gene: -; v_gene: TRBV20-1; j_gene: TRBJ2-2; abundance: many; CDR3aa: CSARDDRLNTGELFF; CDR3nt: TGCAGTGCTAGAGATGACAGGCTGAACACCGGGGAGCTGTTTTTT
d_gene: -; v_gene: TRBV10-3; j_gene: TRBJ2-3; abundance: few; CDR3aa: CAGIGGGYTDTQYF; CDR3nt: TGTGCCGGCATTGGGGGTGGCTACACAGATACGCAGTATTTT
d_gene: -; v_gene: TRBV24-1; j_gene: TRBJ2-3; abundance: many; CDR3aa: CATRGGSGTDTQYF; CDR3nt: TGTGCCACCAGGGGCGGTAGCGGCACAGATACGCAGTATTTT
d_gene: -; v_gene: TRBV7-3; j_gene: TRBJ1-2; abundance: many; CDR3aa: CASSLGDRSGYTF; CDR3nt: TGTGCCAGCAGCTTGGGCGACAGGTCTGGCTACACCTTC
d_gene: -; v_gene: TRBV6-5; j_gene: TRBJ2-5; abundance: many; CDR3aa: CASSYPQETQYF; CDR3nt: TGTGCCAGCAGTTACCCCCAAGAGACCCAGTACTTC
d_gene: -; v_gene: TRBV15; j_gene: TRBJ2-1; abundance: -; CDR3aa: CATSAPEGEYNEQFF; CDR3nt: TGTGCCACCAGTGCCCCCGAGGGAGAATACAATGAGCAGTTCTTC
d_gene: -; v_gene: TRBV20-1; j_gene: TRBJ2-1; abundance: many; CDR3aa: CSARDPRASYNEQFF; CDR3nt: TGCAGTGCTAGAGATCCCCGGGCGTCCTACAATGAGCAGTTCTTC
d_gene: TRBD2; v_gene: TRBV6-2/TRBV6-3; j_gene: TRBJ2-3; abundance: many; CDR3aa: CASSYGSSGRPDTQYF; CDR3nt: TGTGCCAGCAGTTACGGGTCTAGCGGGAGGCCAGATACGCAGTATTTT
d_gene: TRBD1; v_gene: TRBV28; j_gene: TRBJ1-5; abundance: few; CDR3aa: CTSSRGQGTQSQHF; CDR3nt: TGTACCAGCAGCCGAGGACAGGGGACTCAGTCCCAGCATTTT
d_gene: -; v_gene: TRBV12-3/TRBV12-4; j_gene: TRBJ1-1; abundance: many; CDR3aa: CASRFQLNTEAFF; CDR3nt: TGTGCCAGCAGGTTTCAGCTGAACACTGAAGCTTTCTTT
d_gene: -; v_gene: TRBV27; j_gene: TRBJ1-2; abundance: many; CDR3aa: CASSSLMGVWGYTF; CDR3nt: TGTGCCAGCAGTTCTCTCATGGGAGTATGGGGCTACACCTTC
d_gene: -; v_gene: TRBV3-2; j_gene: TRBJ1-1; abundance: few; CDR3aa: CASSWGGAALDSGKNTEAFF; CDR3nt: TGTGCCAGCAGCTGGGGAGGGGCCGCATTGGATAGCGGTAAGAACACTGAAGCTTTCTTT
d_gene: -; v_gene: TRBV7-9; j_gene: TRBJ2-1; abundance: many; CDR3aa: CASSSQGAEGNEQFF; CDR3nt: TGTGCCAGCAGCTCTCAGGGTGCAGAGGGGAATGAGCAGTTCTTC
d_gene: -; v_gene: TRBV19; j_gene: TRBJ2-1; abundance: many; CDR3aa: CASSIGYNEQFF; CDR3nt: TGTGCCAGTAGTATAGGCTACAATGAGCAGTTCTTC
d_gene: -; v_gene: TRBV7-2; j_gene: TRBJ2-5; abundance: many; CDR3aa: CASSSRLNPQETQYF; CDR3nt: TGTGCCAGCAGCTCCCGACTTAACCCTCAAGAGACCCAGTACTTC
d_gene: TRBD1; v_gene: TRBV7-2; j_gene: TRBJ2-3; abundance: many; CDR3aa: CASSTQDRADTQYF; CDR3nt: TGTGCCAGCAGCACCCAAGACAGGGCAGATACGCAGTATTTT
d_gene: TRBD2; v_gene: TRBV20-1; j_gene: TRBJ2-5; abundance: many; CDR3aa: CSASRRGGAEETQYF; CDR3nt: TGCAGTGCTAGCCGTCGCGGGGGGGCCGAAGAGACCCAGTACTTC
d_gene: -; v_gene: TRBV6-2/TRBV6-3; j_gene: TRBJ2-2; abundance: few; CDR3aa: CASRGAANTGELFF; CDR3nt: TGTGCCAGCAGGGGGGCAGCGAACACCGGGGAGCTGTTTTTT
d_gene: -; v_gene: TRBV5-1; j_gene: TRBJ1-6; abundance: few; CDR3aa: CASSLARGGSPLHF; CDR3nt: TGCGCCAGCAGCTTGGCCAGGGGCGGTTCACCCCTCCACTTT
d_gene: -; v_gene: TRBV3-1; j_gene: TRBJ2-7; abundance: many; CDR3aa: CASSQGRGLRAYEQYF; CDR3nt: TGTGCCAGCAGTCAGGGGCGGGGCCTTAGGGCCTACGAGCAGTACTTC
d_gene: -; v_gene: TRBV20-1; j_gene: TRBJ2-2; abundance: many; CDR3aa: CSARGISNTGELFF; CDR3nt: TGCAGTGCTAGGGGCATCTCGAACACCGGGGAGCTGTTTTTT
d_gene: -; v_gene: TRBV20-1; j_gene: TRBJ1-1; abundance: many; CDR3aa: CSAKQGPNEAFF; CDR3nt: TGCAGTGCTAAACAGGGTCCTAATGAAGCTTTCTTT
d_gene: -; v_gene: TRBV5-1; j_gene: TRBJ2-3; abundance: many; CDR3aa: CASSLSQGFTDTQYF; CDR3nt: TGCGCCAGCAGCTTGAGTCAGGGGTTCACAGATACGCAGTATTTT
d_gene: TRBD1; v_gene: TRBV5-1; j_gene: TRBJ2-3; abundance: -; CDR3aa: CASSQEQGAGTQYF; CDR3nt: TGCGCCAGCAGCCAAGAACAGGGGGCGGGTACGCAGTATTTT
d_gene: TRBD1; v_gene: TRBV5-8; j_gene: TRBJ2-2; abundance: -; CDR3aa: CASSLKGQGNTGELFF; CDR3nt: TGTGCCAGCAGCTTGAAGGGACAGGGGAACACCGGGGAGCTGTTTTTT
d_gene: -; v_gene: TRBV11-2; j_gene: TRBJ2-1; abundance: many; CDR3aa: CASSHWRGDYNEQFF; CDR3nt: TGTGCCAGCAGCCATTGGAGGGGCGACTACAATGAGCAGTTCTTC
d_gene: -; v_gene: TRBV28; j_gene: TRBJ1-4; abundance: few; CDR3aa: CASMAASDTNEKLFF; CDR3nt: TGTGCCAGCATGGCTGCCTCGGACACTAATGAAAAACTGTTTTTT
d_gene: -; v_gene: TRBV6-1; j_gene: TRBJ2-1; abundance: many; CDR3aa: CASSETGFSYNEQFF; CDR3nt: TGTGCCAGCAGTGAAACTGGCTTCTCCTACAATGAGCAGTTCTTC
d_gene: -; v_gene: TRBV20-1; j_gene: TRBJ2-3; abundance: many; CDR3aa: CSAPPPGADTQYF; CDR3nt: TGCAGTGCCCCCCCCCCCGGGGCAGATACGCAGTATTTT
d_gene: -; v_gene: TRBV28; j_gene: TRBJ2-5; abundance: many; CDR3aa: CASSPFSGWATQYF; CDR3nt: TGTGCCAGCAGTCCTTTTTCGGGTTGGGCGACCCAGTACTTC
d_gene: -; v_gene: TRBV11-1; j_gene: TRBJ2-2; abundance: -; CDR3aa: CASSQVEGGTGELFF; CDR3nt: TGTGCCAGCAGCCAGGTGGAGGGGGGGACCGGGGAGCTGTTTTTT
d_gene: -; v_gene: TRBV19; j_gene: TRBJ1-5; abundance: many; CDR3aa: CASWGRGQPQHF; CDR3nt: TGTGCCAGTTGGGGTCGGGGTCAGCCCCAGCATTTT
d_gene: -; v_gene: TRBV5-1; j_gene: TRBJ2-3; abundance: -; CDR3aa: CASSLDSSMTDTQYF; CDR3nt: TGCGCCAGCAGCTTGGATTCTAGCATGACAGATACGCAGTATTTT